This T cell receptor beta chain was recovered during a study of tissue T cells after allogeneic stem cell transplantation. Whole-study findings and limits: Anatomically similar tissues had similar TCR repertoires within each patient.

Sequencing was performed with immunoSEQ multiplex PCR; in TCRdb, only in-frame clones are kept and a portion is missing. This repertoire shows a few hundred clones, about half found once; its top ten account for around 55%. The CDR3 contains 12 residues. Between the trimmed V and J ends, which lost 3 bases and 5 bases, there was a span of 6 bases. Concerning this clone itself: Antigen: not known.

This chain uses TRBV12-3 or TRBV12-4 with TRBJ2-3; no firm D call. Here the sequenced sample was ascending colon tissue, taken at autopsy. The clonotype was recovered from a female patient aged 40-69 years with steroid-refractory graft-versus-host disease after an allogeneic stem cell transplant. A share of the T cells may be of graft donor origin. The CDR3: CASSFIRDTQYF. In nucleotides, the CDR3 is TGTGCCAGCAGTTTTATTAGAGATACGCAGTATTTT.